This T cell receptor beta chain was identified during a study of blood T cells in healthy people across ages. Germline V CDR1 and CDR2: SGHTA, FQGNSA. CDR3 length: 13 residues. The germline V and J ends were trimmed by 3 bases and 8 bases, with 13 bases remaining between them. The second PCR ran about 6 to 11 cycles with a sample-barcoded 5' primer and J-beta primers. TCRdb redid the calling of the 5' RACE reads with MiXCR, one entry per CDR3 protein. The table has 700,000 or so distinct CDR3 sequences, about 24% seen once. There are a few counts of this clonotype. The sample consisted of blood. The sequence derives from a man between 70 and 80 years old in good health. The V and J genes are TRBV7-2 and TRBJ1-2; D gene uncertain. CDR3 nucleotide sequence: TGTGCCAGCAGCTTTGGAGGTCGTGGAGGCTACACCTTC. Translated, it gives CASSFGGRGGYTF. Full variable domain (outside the CDR3, taken from reference TRBV7-2 and TRBJ1-2): GAGVSQSPSNKVTEKGKDVELRCDPISGHTALYWYRQSLGQGLEFLIYFQGNSAPDKSGLPSDRFSAERTGGSVSTLTIQRTQQEDSAVYLCASSFGGRGGYTFGSGTRLTVV.